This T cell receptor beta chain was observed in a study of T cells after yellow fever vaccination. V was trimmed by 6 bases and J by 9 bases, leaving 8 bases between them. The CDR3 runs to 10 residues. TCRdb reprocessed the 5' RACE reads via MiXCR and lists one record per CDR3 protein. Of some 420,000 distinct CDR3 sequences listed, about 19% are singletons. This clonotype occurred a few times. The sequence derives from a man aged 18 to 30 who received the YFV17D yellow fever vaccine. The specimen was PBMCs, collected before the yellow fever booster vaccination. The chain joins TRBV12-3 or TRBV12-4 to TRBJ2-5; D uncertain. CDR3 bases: TGTGCCAGCAGCCGTCAGGCCCAGTACTTC. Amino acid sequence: CASSRQAQYF.